The T cell receptor beta chain described here comes from a study of blood T cell repertoires in COVID-19. Here immunoSEQ multiplex PCR was the method, and the copy in TCRdb shows in-frame clones only, minus some. This table has 55,000 to 70,000 clones, about 74% appearing once. Trimming took 1 base from V and 1 from J, leaving 7 bases between them. Germline CDR1 SNHLY, CDR2 FYNNEI. This CDR3 is 14 amino acids long. Sequenced material: peripheral blood. This receptor was obtained from a human donor in a cohort sampled during active COVID-19. The chain combines TRBV2 with TRBJ1-1; D is undetermined. DNA for the CDR3: TGTGCCAGCAGTGAAGGTCGGTGGAACACTGAAGCTTTCTTT. Protein: CASSEGRWNTEAFF.